This T cell receptor beta chain was obtained from a study of OX40 agonist ivuxolimab in advanced cancers. Study outcomes and limitations: Antigen specificity remained undetermined for the expanded peripheral T cells.

A remark on this clone: The antigen is unknown.

Generated by immunoSEQ multiplex PCR, the TCRdb table keeps only in-frame clones and is missing some. The sample shows 50,000 to 75,000 clones, roughly nine tenths of them seen only once. With 4 bases clipped from V and 9 bases from J, the junction kept 17 bases outside the gene matches. Germline V gives CDR1 MGHRA, CDR2 YSYEKL. CDR3 size: 17 residues. The TCR originated in an adult with an advanced solid tumor such as melanoma, head and neck, liver or kidney cancer. The source was CD4+ or CD8+ T cells sorted from blood, collected in a trial of the OX40 agonist ivuxolimab. The chain has TRBV4-1 and TRBJ2-1, with 8 bases fitting TRBD2. The CDR3 here is CASSRASAGTRLAEQFF. CDR3 nucleotide sequence: TGCGCCAGCAGCCGGGCCTCGGCCGGGACTAGACTTGCTGAGCAGTTCTTC.